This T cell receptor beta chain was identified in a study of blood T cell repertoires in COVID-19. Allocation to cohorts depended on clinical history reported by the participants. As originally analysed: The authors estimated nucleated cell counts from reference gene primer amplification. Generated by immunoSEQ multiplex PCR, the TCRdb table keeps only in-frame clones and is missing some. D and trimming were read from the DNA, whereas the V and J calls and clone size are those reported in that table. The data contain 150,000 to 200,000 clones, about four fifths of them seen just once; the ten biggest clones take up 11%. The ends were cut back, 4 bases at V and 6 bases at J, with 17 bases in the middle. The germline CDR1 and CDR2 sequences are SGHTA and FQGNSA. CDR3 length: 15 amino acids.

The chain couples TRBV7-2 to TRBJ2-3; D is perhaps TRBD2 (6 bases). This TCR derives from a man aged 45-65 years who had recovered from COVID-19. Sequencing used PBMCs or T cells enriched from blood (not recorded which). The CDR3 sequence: CASSWRPGLQDTQYF. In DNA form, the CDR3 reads TGTGCCAGCAGCTGGAGACCGGGACTTCAGGATACGCAGTATTTT.